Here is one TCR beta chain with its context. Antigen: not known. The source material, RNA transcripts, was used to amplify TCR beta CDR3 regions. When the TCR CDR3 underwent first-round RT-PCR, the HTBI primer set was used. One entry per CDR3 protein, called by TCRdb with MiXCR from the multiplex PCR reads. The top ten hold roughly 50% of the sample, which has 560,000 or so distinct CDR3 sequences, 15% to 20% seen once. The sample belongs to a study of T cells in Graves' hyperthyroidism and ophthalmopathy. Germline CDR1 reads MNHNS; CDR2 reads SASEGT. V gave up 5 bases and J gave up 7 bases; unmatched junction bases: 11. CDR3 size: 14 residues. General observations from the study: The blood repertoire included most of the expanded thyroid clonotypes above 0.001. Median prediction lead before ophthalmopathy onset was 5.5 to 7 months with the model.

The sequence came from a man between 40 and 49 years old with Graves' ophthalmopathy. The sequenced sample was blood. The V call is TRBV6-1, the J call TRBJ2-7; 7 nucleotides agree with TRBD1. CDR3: CASSNPTGKVEQYF. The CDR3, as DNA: TGTGCCAGCAGTAACCCGACAGGGAAGGTAGAGCAGTACTTC.